Each of the 18 T cell receptor beta chains below was sequenced from the same sample in a study of blood T cells in healthy people across ages. PCR was performed a second time for about 6 to 12 cycles using a sample-barcoded 5' primer and a J-beta primer mix. A single record per CDR3 protein comes from TCRdb applying MiXCR to the 5' RACE reads. The sample contains 550,000 to 750,000 distinct CDR3 sequences, roughly 21% of which appear only once. Sequencing was carried out using blood. The receptors stem from a man between 65 and 79 years old in good health.

This clonotype was found a few times. The genes are TRBV12-3 or TRBV12-4 and TRBJ2-4, with unresolved D. This CDR3 is 15 amino acids long. V was shortened by 7 bases and J by 0 bases, with 13 bases between the two germline ends. CDR3 bases: TGTGCCAGCACCACCGGACCTCCAGCCAAAAACATTCAGTACTTC. This translates into CASTTGPPAKNIQYF.

The chain recombines TRBV6-1 with TRBJ2-1; D might be TRBD2 (5 bases). The CDR3 length is 16 residues. The V end was cut by 6 bases, the J end by 3 bases, with 18 bases between. Germline V CDR1 and CDR2: MNHNS, SASEGT. CDR3 loop: CASSPTGSGYYNEQFF. The CDR3 DNA sequence: TGTGCCAGCAGCCCAACGGGAAGCGGCTACTACAATGAGCAGTTCTTC.

This clonotype has a single count. The junction departs from germline at one end; a sequencing error may be responsible. This chain connects TRBV12-3 or TRBV12-4 to TRBJ2-3, with TRBD2 matching 9 bases. The CDR3 contains 14 residues. DNA for the CDR3: TGTGCCTGCAGCCTAGCGGGGAGCACAGATACGCAGTATTTT. Protein: CACSLAGSTDTQYF.

The rearrangement joins TRBV24-1 to TRBJ1-5; the D is unclear. With 4 bases removed from V and 0 bases from J, the gap between germline ends came to 9 bases. CDR3 size: 15 residues. Germline loops: CDR1 KGHDR, CDR2 SFDVKD. The CDR3 nucleotides read TGTGCCACCAGTGACGCAAGATATAGCAATCAGCCCCAGCATTTT. Encoded protein: CATSDARYSNQPQHF.

The V gene is TRBV20-1, the J gene TRBJ2-1; possible D gene TRBD2, 5 bases. CDR3 length: 16 amino acids. From germline, CDR1 is DFQATT and CDR2 SNEGSKA (reference sequence). Between the trimmed V and J ends, which lost 1 base and 0 bases, there was a span of 13 bases. The CDR3 spells CSARGAFEGSYNEQFF. For the CDR3, the DNA is TGCAGTGCTAGAGGGGCTTTTGAGGGCTCCTACAATGAGCAGTTCTTC.

There are a few counts of this clonotype. The genes are TRBV28 and TRBJ1-2, with 8 bases lining up with TRBD1. Trimming at V came to 2 bases and at J to 5 bases, leaving 7 bases not matched to a gene. The CDR3 consists of 15 residues. Germline values: CDR1 MDHEN, CDR2 SYDVKM. The CDR3 DNA follows: TGTGCCAGCAGTTTACTTTCCGGGACAGGATATGGCTACACCTTC. Residues: CASSLLSGTGYGYTF.

A few counts support this clonotype. This chain uses TRBV9 with TRBJ2-3; the D gene could be TRBD1 or TRBD2 (5 bases each). CDR1 is SGDLS and CDR2 is YYNGEE in the germline V gene. The CDR3 covers 14 residues. Trimming took off 2 bases at V and 4 bases at J, with 11 bases between the two ends. CDR3 nucleotides: TGTGCCAGCAGCGTCCAGGGACGGGCAGATACGCAGTATTTT. It is translated as CASSVQGRADTQYF.

J is TRBJ2-1 and V is TRBV20-1, with D possibly TRBD2 on 5 matching bases. The CDR3 totals 14 residues. V lost 1 base and J 4 bases, leaving 11 bases between the germline ends. The germline CDR1 and CDR2 sequences are DFQATT and SNEGSKA (reference sequence). CDR3 sequence reads: CSARASGIYNEQFF. The DNA of the CDR3 is TGCAGTGCTAGAGCGAGCGGAATATACAATGAGCAGTTCTTC.

In its sample, this clonotype was seen a few times. The chain carries TRBV5-6 and TRBJ2-3, with TRBD2 matching over 8 bases. This CDR3 region has 13 residues. With 7 bases clipped from V and 14 bases from J, the junction kept 15 bases outside the gene matches. Germline V lookup: CDR1 SGHDT, CDR2 YYEEEE. CDR3 in amino acids: CASLPYERGISYF. The CDR3 DNA follows: TGTGCCAGCCTCCCCTACGAGCGGGGGATTTCGTATTTT.

This clonotype has only a few counts. DNA for the CDR3: TGCAGCGTGGGACGAAGACAGGGCACTGAAGCTTTCTTT. It codes for CSVGRRQGTEAFF. The chain employs TRBV29-1 and TRBJ1-1; TRBD1 agrees at 7 bases. In germline, CDR1 is SQVTM, CDR2 ANQGSEA. The CDR3 sequence is 13 residues long. J lost 4 bases, V lost 6 bases, and 8 bases had no gene match.

This chain connects TRBV20-1 to TRBJ2-1; 11 positions match TRBD2. Germline-derived CDR1 and CDR2 are DFQATT and SNEGSKA (reference sequence). V lost 4 bases to trimming and J lost 2 bases; unmatched junction nucleotides: 1. This CDR3 spans 14 amino acids. In nucleotides, the CDR3 is TGCAGTGCTACTAGCGGGAGGCCCTACAATGAGCAGTTCTTC. The encoded protein is CSATSGRPYNEQFF.

The sample holds many counts of this clonotype. The chain combines TRBV12-3 or TRBV12-4 with TRBJ2-4; 7 bases align to TRBD1. With V trimmed by 5 bases and J by 4 bases, 2 bases remained unmatched. This CDR3 spans 13 amino acids. The CDR3 nucleotides are TGTGCCAGCAGTCCGACAGGGAAAAACATTCAGTACTTC. This gives the protein CASSPTGKNIQYF.

This rearrangement joins TRBV6-5 to TRBJ2-5, with D possibly called TRBD1 or TRBD2 (6 bases each). Trimming removed 7 bases at V and 7 bases at J, with 13 bases between. Per germline, CDR1 MNHEY and CDR2 SVGAGI. This CDR3 is 12 amino acids long. The CDR3 region has the DNA TGTGCCAGCACCTCGGGGGCCCGGACCCAGTACTTC. It translates to CASTSGARTQYF.

This chain connects TRBV6-1 to TRBJ2-5, with TRBD2 as a possible D gene (5 bases). The closer fit of TRBJ2-1 to the DNA end suggests the J call may be wrong. The CDR3 spans 14 residues. Germline CDR1 reads MNHNS; CDR2 reads SASEGT. CDR3 loop: CASSEAGESNEQFF. The CDR3 bases are TGTGCCAGCAGTGAAGCGGGAGAATCCAATGAGCAGTTCTTC.

The CDR3 sequence: CASSQGDLNEQFF. DNA for the CDR3: TGTGCCAGCAGCCAAGGGGACCTCAATGAGCAGTTCTTC. V is TRBV4-2 and J is TRBJ2-5; either TRBD1 or TRBD2 may supply D (5 bases each). The tail of the sequence fits TRBJ2-1 better, so the J call may be wrong. This CDR3 has 13 residues. The germline V gene has CDR1 LGHNA and CDR2 YNFKEQ.

The rearrangement links TRBV12-3 or TRBV12-4 to TRBJ1-6; 7 nucleotides align to TRBD1. The CDR3 is 15 amino acids. Trimming took 4 bases from V and 8 from J; bases not matched to a gene: 8. The CDR3 here is CASSWGQGVDSPLHF. The DNA of the CDR3 is TGTGCCAGCAGTTGGGGTCAGGGGGTTGATTCACCCCTCCACTTT.

The chain uses TRBV20-1 and TRBJ2-7; the match to TRBD2 covers 13 bases. The CDR3 sequence is 14 residues long. Germline CDR1 is DFQATT and CDR2 is SNEGSKA (reference sequence). The V segment lost 6 bases and the J segment 6 bases; nucleotides outside the gene matches: 8. DNA for the CDR3: TGCAGTGCAGAAACGGGACTAGCGGGACCCGAGCAGTACTTC. Encoded protein: CSAETGLAGPEQYF.

J is TRBJ2-2 and V is TRBV3-1; perhaps TRBD2 as D (6 bases). CDR1 is LGHDT and CDR2 is YNNKEL in the germline V gene (reference sequence). The CDR3 loop spans 15 amino acids. V lost 3 bases and J lost 4, with 12 bases in between. This CDR3 reads CASSQGLTATGELFF. The CDR3 region has the DNA TGTGCCAGCAGCCAGGGACTTACAGCCACCGGGGAGCTGTTTTTT.